Listed here are 24 T cell receptor beta chains from one sample, sequenced in a study of cytomegalovirus exposure and HLA in healthy donors. PCR involved 60 Vbeta and 13 Jbeta primers. Assay: immunoSEQ multiplex PCR; the TCRdb copy retains only in-frame clones and omits some. The data hold roughly 70,000 clones, with around 74% observed a single time. The sequencing sample was made of PBMCs. All receptors come from a human donor in good health.

The chain has TRBV28 and TRBJ1-5; perhaps TRBD1 as D (5 bases). Germline V gives CDR1 MDHEN, CDR2 SYDVKM. V dropped 5 bases and J dropped 0 bases, with 14 bases sitting between them. This CDR3 is 16 amino acids long. CDR3 sequence reads: CASSVPRDDSNQPQHF. The CDR3 DNA follows: TGTGCCAGCAGTGTACCCAGGGATGATAGCAATCAGCCCCAGCATTTT.

J is TRBJ2-7 and V is TRBV4-1; 11 positions agree with TRBD1. Per germline, CDR1 MGHRA and CDR2 YSYEKL. After removal of 0 bases from V and 3 bases from J, the junction contained 1 base not matched to a gene. The CDR3 spans 15 residues. Written as DNA, the CDR3 is TGCGCCAGCAGCCAAGAGGGGACAGGGGGCTACGAGCAGTACTTC. Translation gives CASSQEGTGGYEQYF.

J is TRBJ1-2 and V is TRBV28; possibly TRBD1 for D (6 bases). Germline values: CDR1 MDHEN, CDR2 SYDVKM. This CDR3 is built from 14 residues. The V end was cut by 6 bases, the J end by 2 bases, with 13 bases between. In DNA form, the CDR3 reads TGTGCCAGCAGCCTGGGACAAATAAACTATGGCTACACCTTC. Translating gives CASSLGQINYGYTF.

The CDR3 here is CASSPRDRGRLETQYF. CDR3 sequence (DNA): TGTGCCAGCAGTCCCCGGGACAGGGGAAGGTTGGAGACCCAGTACTTC. The rearrangement links TRBV27 to TRBJ2-5, with 10 nucleotides matching TRBD1. From germline, CDR1 is MNHEY and CDR2 SMNVEV (reference sequence). The CDR3 length is 16 residues. V lost 5 bases, J lost 5 bases, and 11 bases stayed unmatched.

The chain combines TRBV7-9 with TRBJ1-5; the match to TRBD1 covers 8 bases. V shed 1 base, J shed 3 bases, and the junction held 5 bases outside the gene matches. The CDR3 has 16 residues. CDR1 is SEHNR, CDR2 FQNEAQ, per germline (reference sequence). CDR3 sequence: CASSLGGRGPNQPQHF. The CDR3 DNA follows: TGTGCCAGCAGCTTAGGGGGCAGGGGGCCCAATCAGCCCCAGCATTTT.

In this sample, this clone turned up once. The chain has TRBV5-1 and TRBJ2-3; TRBD1 matches 7 bases. The CDR3 spans 14 residues. CDR1 is SGHRS, CDR2 YFSETQ, per germline. V was pared by 5 bases and J by 3 bases, with 6 bases of the junction left unmatched. CDR3 region: CASRGETGTDTQYF. The CDR3 nucleotides are TGCGCCAGCAGAGGGGAGACAGGGACAGATACGCAGTATTTT.

The chain couples TRBV7-9 to TRBJ1-4; D perhaps matches TRBD1 (5 bases). The CDR3 is 18 residues long. With 3 bases removed from V and 8 bases from J, the gap between germline ends came to 25 bases. Germline V gene data show CDR1 as SEHNR and CDR2 as FQNEAQ (reference sequence). CDR3 nucleotide sequence: TGTGCCAGCAGCTTGAAAGGATCAGTATCGGGGGTGGGAGAAAAACTGTTTTTT. The encoded protein is CASSLKGSVSGVGEKLFF.

This clone was seen a single time. CDR3 in amino acids: CASKFSGTSGTYNEQFF. CDR3 DNA sequence: TGTGCCAGCAAATTTTCCGGGACTAGCGGAACCTACAATGAGCAGTTCTTC. The chain recombines TRBV27 with TRBJ2-1; 11 nucleotides align to TRBD2. Germline values: CDR1 MNHEY, CDR2 SMNVEV (reference sequence). CDR3 size: 17 residues. The trim removed 7 bases at V and 2 bases at J, leaving 10 bases unmatched.

There are a few counts of this clone. DNA for the CDR3: TGTGCCAGCAGTTACAGTCCAACCACAGGGGTCGGGGGCTACACCTTC. This codes for CASSYSPTTGVGGYTF. The chain employs TRBV6-5 and TRBJ1-2; 7 nucleotides align to TRBD1. This CDR3 has 16 residues. With V trimmed by 2 bases and J by 8 bases, 14 bases remained unmatched. In germline, CDR1 is MNHEY, CDR2 SVGAGI.

V usage is TRBV30 and J usage is TRBJ1-1; TRBD1 is a possible D gene (5 bases). V was pared by 8 bases and J by 5 bases, with 15 bases between. Germline lookup yields CDR1 GTSNPN and CDR2 SVGIG (reference sequence). The CDR3 is made up of 12 amino acids. CDR3 DNA sequence: TGTGCCGGAATAGGGGAAGGAACTGAAGCTTTCTTT. This sequence encodes CAGIGEGTEAFF.

This clone was observed a few times. V and J are TRBV7-9 and TRBJ2-5, with D possibly matching TRBD2 (7 bases). The CDR3 totals 14 residues. Trimming took off 4 bases at V and 5 bases at J, with 14 bases between the two ends. Germline V gene data show CDR1 as SEHNR and CDR2 as FQNEAQ (reference sequence). The CDR3 DNA reads TGTGCCAGCAGCTCCCCGGGGGGCGGGGAGACCCAGTACTTC. This sequence encodes CASSSPGGGETQYF. The complete variable domain, with remaining parts taken from reference TRBV7-9 and TRBJ2-5, reads DTGVSQNPRHKITKRGQNVTFRCDPISEHNRLYWYRQTLGQGPEFLTYFQNEAQLEKSRLLSDRFSAERPKGSFSTLEIQRTEQGDSAMYLCASSSPGGGETQYFGPGTRLLVL.

The chain carries TRBV6-1 and TRBJ1-5; D not certain. CDR1 and CDR2 (germline): MNHNS, SASEGT. This CDR3 spans 13 amino acids. The ends were cut back, 2 bases at V and 6 bases at J, with 8 bases in the middle. DNA for the CDR3: TGTGCCAGCAGTGAAATTCGGGGTCAGCCCCAGCATTTT. This sequence encodes CASSEIRGQPQHF.

The chain has TRBV7-6 and TRBJ2-5; 7 bases match TRBD2. V gave up 3 bases and J gave up 3 bases; unmatched junction bases: 4. The CDR3 has 14 residues. Germline values: CDR1 SGHVS, CDR2 FNYEAQ. CDR3 residues: CASSFALAEETQYF. CDR3 DNA: TGTGCCAGCAGCTTTGCCCTAGCGGAAGAGACCCAGTACTTC.

This rearrangement joins TRBV2 to TRBJ2-5; no definite D call. Deletions cut 7 bases from V and 2 bases from J, with 8 bases between. The CDR3 runs 12 residues. In germline, CDR1 is SNHLY, CDR2 FYNNEI. The CDR3 region has the DNA TGTGCCAGCAAGGCGGATCAAGAGACCCAGTACTTC. It yields the protein CASKADQETQYF.

The chain combines TRBV27 with TRBJ1-5; possibly TRBD1 for D (5 bases). Between the trimmed V and J ends, which lost 0 bases and 2 bases, there was a span of 8 bases. This CDR3 has 15 amino acids. CDR1 and CDR2 (germline): MNHEY, SMNVEV (reference sequence). For the CDR3, the DNA is TGTGCCAGCAGTTTATCCAGGGCTGGCAATCAGCCCCAGCATTTT. Protein sequence: CASSLSRAGNQPQHF.

This clone was seen at least ten times. In nucleotides, the CDR3 is TGTGCCAGCAGGGGGACGGGGACAGGAAGGAGCTACACCTTC. Encoded protein: CASRGTGTGRSYTF. The chain couples TRBV6-6 to TRBJ1-2, with TRBD1 identical over 8 bases. The ends lost 6 bases at V and 9 bases at J; junction bases unmatched: 12. The CDR3 has 14 residues. Germline CDR1 and CDR2: MNHNY and SVGAGI (reference sequence).

A single count supports this clone. The gene calls are TRBV29-1 and TRBJ2-7, with 8 bases aligning to TRBD1. This CDR3 is built from 11 residues. Germline lookup yields CDR1 SQVTM and CDR2 ANQGSEA. V gave up 2 bases and J gave up 6 bases; unmatched junction bases: 0. CDR3 in DNA: TGCAGCGTTGAAACAGGGGGCGAGCAGTACTTC. Translation gives CSVETGGEQYF.

V usage is TRBV25-1 and J usage is TRBJ2-2; no clear D. The CDR3 length is 13 residues. V was pared by 0 bases and J by 4 bases, with 3 bases between. Germline values: CDR1 MGHDK, CDR2 SYGVNS. CDR3 sequence reads: CASSEYGTGELFF. CDR3 DNA sequence: TGTGCCAGCAGTGAATACGGCACCGGGGAGCTGTTTTTT.

The rearrangement joins TRBV6-5 to TRBJ1-5, with 7 bases aligning to TRBD1. Germline V gene sequence: CDR1 MNHEY, CDR2 SVGAGI. The CDR3 length is 13 residues. Germline trimming cut 5 bases from V and 6 bases from J; bases unmatched to any gene: 4. The CDR3 here is CASSRDRGQPQHF. The CDR3 bases are TGTGCCAGCAGTCGGGACAGAGGTCAGCCCCAGCATTTT.

The V call is TRBV19, the J call TRBJ2-7; 9 bases map to TRBD1. Trimming took 5 bases from V and 3 from J; bases not matched to a gene: 2. Germline V gene sequence: CDR1 LNHDA, CDR2 SQIVND (reference sequence). The CDR3 is 13 amino acids. CDR3 coding DNA: TGTGCCAGTAGTCGGACAGGGGACTACGAGCAGTACTTC. Residues: CASSRTGDYEQYF.

This clone appeared a few times. CDR3 protein: CASSTGRYPNQPQHF. As DNA, the CDR3 is TGTGCCAGCAGCACCGGGAGGTATCCCAATCAGCCCCAGCATTTT. This chain connects TRBV5-8 to TRBJ1-5; D is undetermined. Between the trimmed V and J ends, which lost 4 bases and 3 bases, there was a span of 14 bases. The CDR3 extends over 15 amino acids. CDR1 is SGHTS, CDR2 YDEGEE, per germline.

V usage is TRBV4-1 and J usage is TRBJ2-3; 9 bases fit TRBD2. The CDR3 contains 17 residues. The germline V gene has CDR1 MGHRA and CDR2 YSYEKL. After removal of 0 bases from V and 3 bases from J, the junction contained 7 bases not matched to a gene. In DNA, the CDR3 is TGCGCCAGCAGCCAAGATAGCCTAGCGGGGCTGACAGATACGCAGTATTTT. As protein: CASSQDSLAGLTDTQYF.

This clone was seen only a few times. The rearrangement joins TRBV6-1 to TRBJ1-2; D is possibly TRBD1 (6 bases). V lost 6 bases and J 6 bases, leaving 14 bases between the germline ends. The CDR3 sequence is 13 residues long. Germline V CDR1 and CDR2: MNHNS, SASEGT. The CDR3 loop reads CASSPIGTNGYTF. The DNA of the CDR3 is TGTGCCAGCAGCCCAATAGGGACAAATGGCTACACCTTC.

The chain recombines TRBV30 with TRBJ1-4; D uncertain. CDR1 is GTSNPN and CDR2 is SVGIG in the germline V gene (reference sequence). CDR3 length: 16 amino acids. Deletions cut 2 bases from V and 4 bases from J, with 17 bases between. The CDR3 loop reads CAWSPIRTTLNEKLFF. The CDR3 coding sequence is TGTGCCTGGAGTCCGATCCGGACTACCCTTAATGAAAAACTGTTTTTT.